What follows are 27 T cell receptor beta chains derived from one specimen sequenced in a study of blood T cell repertoires in COVID-19. The method was immunoSEQ multiplex PCR; TCRdb's version includes in-frame clones alone and lacks a portion of them. The data show 45,000 to 65,000 clones, with approximately 86% seen just once and about a sixth held by the top ten. The sequenced sample consisted of peripheral blood. Receptors were obtained from a man aged 40-55 years with acute or convalescent COVID-19.

The rearrangement uses TRBV5-8 and TRBJ2-3, with TRBD1 matching 8 bases. There are 13 residues in the CDR3. J gave up 4 bases and V 5 bases, and 3 bases lay outside the gene matches. Germline lookup yields CDR1 SGHTS and CDR2 YDEGEE. DNA for the CDR3: TGTGCCAGCAGTTTGACAGGGGCAGATACGCAGTATTTT. The encoded protein is CASSLTGADTQYF.

V and J are TRBV6-5 and TRBJ2-3; TRBD1 might be the D (6 bases). The V end was cut by 5 bases, the J end by 6 bases, with 12 bases between. In germline, CDR1 is MNHEY, CDR2 SVGAGI. The CDR3 extends over 13 amino acids. The CDR3 reads CASSRKTGDTQYF. The CDR3 region has the DNA TGTGCCAGCAGTCGCAAAACAGGGGATACGCAGTATTTT.

V usage is TRBV27 and J usage is TRBJ1-3; unclear D gene. The CDR3 consists of 13 residues. Trimming took off 3 bases at V and 0 bases at J, with 3 bases between the two ends. Germline V gene sequence: CDR1 MNHEY, CDR2 SMNVEV (reference sequence). CDR3 nucleotides: TGTGCCAGCAGTTTCATCTCTGGAAACACCATATATTTT. Translating it yields CASSFISGNTIYF.

V is TRBV3-1 (or the pseudogene TRBV3-2) and J is TRBJ2-2; 7 nucleotides line up with TRBD2. The ends lost 7 bases at V and 8 bases at J; junction bases unmatched: 7. The CDR3 covers 13 residues. Germline V gives CDR1 LGHDT, CDR2 YNNKEL (reference sequence). The DNA of the CDR3 is TGTGCCAGCACCCAGGGCGGGGGAGGGGAGCTGTTTTTT. Its translation: CASTQGGGGELFF.

The rearrangement links TRBV11-2 to TRBJ2-1, with 9 bases fitting TRBD2. With 8 bases clipped from V and 7 bases from J, the junction kept 12 bases outside the gene matches. CDR3 length: 15 residues. Germline CDR1 is SGHAT and CDR2 is FQNNGV. The CDR3 DNA reads TGTGCCAGCGCTAACGGGGCGGGAGGGGGAAATGAGCAGTTCTTC. It specifies CASANGAGGGNEQFF.

The chain links TRBV11-2 to TRBJ1-6, with TRBD1 matching 9 bases. The ends lost 4 bases at V and 6 bases at J; junction bases unmatched: 7. The germline V gene has CDR1 SGHAT and CDR2 FQNNGV. This CDR3 has 16 amino acids. CDR3 protein: CASSSGQGNRNSPLHF. DNA for the CDR3: TGTGCCAGCAGCTCGGGACAGGGAAATCGTAATTCACCCCTCCACTTT.

The chain links TRBV13 to TRBJ2-5; a possible D gene is TRBD2 (6 bases). The CDR3 has 13 amino acids. V lost 4 bases to trimming and J lost 5 bases, with 11 bases between them. From germline, CDR1 is PRHDT and CDR2 FYEKMQ (reference sequence). The CDR3 nucleotides read TGTGCCAGCAGCTCCGGGACTTTGGAGACCCAGTACTTC. Residues: CASSSGTLETQYF.

Judged by abundance, this clone is medium-sized (0.01 to 0.1%). This rearrangement joins TRBV11-2 to TRBJ1-1; perhaps TRBD1 as D (5 bases). Germline V gene sequence: CDR1 SGHAT, CDR2 FQNNGV. The V gene lost 3 bases and the J gene lost 0 bases, with 11 bases spanning the gap. This CDR3 has 15 residues. This chain's CDR3 is CASSLNRYLNTEAFF. Written as DNA, the CDR3 is TGTGCCAGCAGCTTGAACAGGTATCTGAACACTGAAGCTTTCTTT.

The J gene is TRBJ1-5, the V gene TRBV21-1; the table's D call, TRBD1, was not checked against the DNA. TRBV21-1 is flagged as a pseudogene. The CDR3 sequence is 19 residues long. The CDR3 bases are TGTGCCAGCAGCAACCCACCCGACGGAGACAGCCATAGCAATCAGCCCCAGCATTTT. It encodes CASSNPPDGDSHSNQPQHF.

The chain joins TRBV6-1 to TRBJ1-5; maybe TRBD1 (6 bases). This CDR3 region has 16 residues. Germline V gene lookup returns CDR1 MNHNS and CDR2 SASEGT. Trimming cost V 3 bases and J 7 bases, with 19 bases left between them. CDR3 sequence (DNA): TGTGCCAGCAGTGACCGCCTCTACAGGGTCTGGCAGCCCCAGCATTTT. Its translation is CASSDRLYRVWQPQHF.

This chain connects TRBV28 to TRBJ2-3, with TRBD1 matching over 11 bases. The CDR3 contains 19 residues. Germline V gene sequence: CDR1 MDHEN, CDR2 SYDVKM. V lost 5 bases to trimming and J lost 3 bases; unmatched junction nucleotides: 16. In nucleotides, the CDR3 is TGTGCCAGCAGTGCCGGGACAGGGGGTAGTTATGAGGGGACAGATACGCAGTATTTT. Translated: CASSAGTGGSYEGTDTQYF.

This clone was seen a single time. The V and J genes are TRBV20-1 and TRBJ2-1, with 10 bases that match TRBD2. The CDR3 contains 14 residues. Germline trimming cut 3 bases from V and 7 bases from J; bases unmatched to any gene: 6. Germline CDR1 and CDR2: DFQATT and SNEGSKA (reference sequence). The CDR3 DNA reads TGCAGTGCTAGTCCACTAGCGGGGATAAATGAGCAGTTCTTC. Protein: CSASPLAGINEQFF.

CDR3 in DNA: TGTGCCAGCAGCTTCACCGAGGCAACTAACTATGGCTACACCTTC. Encoded protein: CASSFTEATNYGYTF. The chain joins TRBV7-8 to TRBJ1-2; unclear D gene. This CDR3 has 15 residues. Germline V CDR1 and CDR2: SGHVS, FQNEAQ. Deletions cut 3 bases from V and 0 bases from J, with 11 bases between.

This chain uses TRBV15 with TRBJ1-2; D unresolved. V gave up 0 bases and J gave up 12 bases, with 8 bases separating them. Germline lookup yields CDR1 LNHNV and CDR2 YYDKDF (reference sequence). CDR3 size: 11 residues. CDR3 nucleotide sequence: TGTGCCACCAGCAGAGATGGGCCAGACACCTTC. This translates into CATSRDGPDTF.

The CDR3 region has the DNA TGTGCCAGCAGAGTCGACAGTTATGGCTACACCTTC. Translated, it gives CASRVDSYGYTF. The chain links TRBV2 to TRBJ1-2; a possible D gene is TRBD1 (5 bases). CDR1 and CDR2 (germline): SNHLY, FYNNEI. The ends were cut back, 6 bases at V and 5 bases at J, with 10 bases in the middle. The CDR3 is made up of 12 amino acids.

The chain uses TRBV30 and TRBJ1-3, with D perhaps TRBD1 (6 bases). CDR3 length: 13 residues. In germline, CDR1 is GTSNPN, CDR2 SVGIG (reference sequence). Trimming removed 6 bases at V and 2 bases at J, with 11 bases between. The chain's CDR3 is CACYRDTGNTIYF. The CDR3 DNA reads as TGTGCCTGCTACAGGGATACTGGAAACACCATATATTTT.

As DNA, the CDR3 is TGTGCCAGCACCTCCCGGCTGACAGCCTATAATTCACCCCTCCACTTT. Its protein is CASTSRLTAYNSPLHF. The chain links TRBV27 to TRBJ1-6; D perhaps matches TRBD1 (5 bases). Deletions cut 7 bases from V and 2 bases from J, with 15 bases between. The CDR3 is 16 amino acids. Germline V lookup: CDR1 MNHEY, CDR2 SMNVEV (reference sequence).

V is TRBV18 and J is TRBJ1-6; D uncertain. Germline V gene sequence: CDR1 KGHSH, CDR2 LQKENI. The CDR3 totals 16 residues. V lost 3 bases, J lost 7 bases, and 16 bases lay in between. The DNA of the CDR3 is TGTGCCAGCTCACCCTTTGAGGGCGGGGAGAATTCACCCCTCCACTTT. Translation gives CASSPFEGGENSPLHF.

V is TRBV27 and J is TRBJ2-5; TRBD1 aligns across 8 bases. This CDR3 comprises 16 residues. Trimming at V came to 0 bases and at J to 5 bases, leaving 8 bases not matched to a gene. The V gene's germline CDR1 is MNHEY and CDR2 SMNVEV (reference sequence). CDR3 sequence reads: CASSLSPGQVRETQYF. The CDR3 DNA reads as TGTGCCAGCAGTTTATCGCCGGGACAGGTGCGGGAGACCCAGTACTTC.

The V gene is TRBV5-6, the J gene TRBJ1-6; TRBD1 agrees at 11 bases. The CDR3 is 14 amino acids. Unmatched junction bases numbered 1, after V lost 3 bases and J lost 8 bases. Germline V gene lookup returns CDR1 SGHDT and CDR2 YYEEEE. CDR3 DNA sequence: TGTGCCAGCAGCTGGGACAGGGGGGATTCACCCCTCCACTTT. Its translation is CASSWDRGDSPLHF.

This rearrangement joins TRBV7-2 to TRBJ2-5; D gene unclear. The V and J ends lost 6 bases and 1 base respectively, with 18 bases between them. This CDR3 is 16 amino acids long. The germline V gene has CDR1 SGHTA and CDR2 FQGNSA. This chain's CDR3 is CASRSLYRRLQETQYF. The CDR3 DNA reads as TGTGCCAGCAGATCCCTATATCGAAGACTCCAAGAGACCCAGTACTTC.

This rearrangement joins TRBV5-1 to TRBJ1-2; D is perhaps TRBD1 (5 bases). Germline-derived CDR1 and CDR2 are SGHRS and YFSETQ. There are 15 residues in the CDR3. V was cut by 2 bases and J by 7 bases, with 18 bases left in between. This CDR3 reads CASSLGTGERGGYTF. The CDR3 region has the DNA TGCGCCAGCAGCTTAGGGACGGGGGAAAGAGGTGGCTACACCTTC.

The V and J genes are TRBV5-1 and TRBJ1-6; the D gene is possibly TRBD1 (5 bases). The germline CDR1 and CDR2 sequences are SGHRS and YFSETQ. The CDR3 sequence is 14 residues long. Trimming stripped 1 base from V and 8 bases from J, with 10 bases between. As DNA, the CDR3 is TGCGCCAGCAGCTTGTGGGGCGGGGATTCACCCCTCCACTTT. This encodes CASSLWGGDSPLHF.

This clone has a single count. The gene calls are TRBV2 and TRBJ1-4; TRBD1 agrees at 9 bases. The CDR3 contains 16 residues. V shed 5 bases and J 3 bases; nucleotides not matched to a gene: 7. Per germline, CDR1 SNHLY and CDR2 FYNNEI. In DNA form, the CDR3 reads TGTGCCAGCAGTTGGACAGGGGCGCACTCTAATGAAAAACTGTTTTTT. As protein: CASSWTGAHSNEKLFF.

V is TRBV19 and J is TRBJ2-3; a weak D match, TRBD1 (6 bases). The CDR3 totals 15 residues. Germline CDR1 LNHDA, CDR2 SQIVND (reference sequence). With 3 bases removed from V and 2 bases from J, the gap between germline ends came to 12 bases. The CDR3 loop is CASSISQGTTDTQYF. Written as DNA, the CDR3 is TGTGCCAGTAGTATCAGTCAGGGGACCACAGATACGCAGTATTTT.

The chain recombines TRBV5-4 with TRBJ2-5; 10 bases match TRBD2. This CDR3 is built from 15 residues. CDR1 is SGHNT, CDR2 YYREEE, per germline (reference sequence). The V and J ends lost 1 base and 3 bases, in that order; junction bases with no gene match: 3. CDR3: CASSLTSGVEETQYF. The CDR3 DNA follows: TGTGCCAGCAGCTTGACTAGCGGGGTTGAAGAGACCCAGTACTTC.

The chain is built from TRBV2 and TRBJ2-7; possibly TRBD2 for D (6 bases). Trimming pared 6 bases from V and 2 bases from J, leaving 11 bases between. CDR1 is SNHLY and CDR2 is FYNNEI in the germline V gene. The CDR3 is 13 residues long. For the CDR3, the DNA is TGTGCCAGCAGCCGCGGGGCCCCCTACGAGCAGTACGTC. This codes for CASSRGAPYEQYV.